This T cell receptor (beta chain) was found in a study of blood T cell repertoires in COVID-19. Source study methods: Amplifying reference gene primers gave estimates of nucleated cell counts. Generated by immunoSEQ multiplex PCR, the TCRdb table keeps only in-frame clones and is missing some. V and J calls and clone size are copied from that table; D and trimming were computed from the DNA. The sample contains around 100,000 clones, 84% of which appear only once. Sequencing was carried out using peripheral blood. This sequence originates from a man aged 70-80 years with active or convalescent COVID-19.

CDR3 protein: CASSEGTGDTGELFF. The CDR3 nucleotides read TGTGCCAGCAGTGAAGGGACAGGGGACACCGGGGAGCTGTTTTTT. V and J are TRBV6-1 and TRBJ2-2; 9 nucleotides agree with TRBD1. With V trimmed by 1 base and J by 3 bases, 0 bases remained unmatched. The CDR3 is 15 amino acids. Per the germline V gene, CDR1 is MNHNS and CDR2 is SASEGT.